A selection of T cell receptor beta chains follows, all from one sample in a study of T-cell reconstitution after alpha-beta-depleted transplantation in children. TCRdb redid the calling of the PCR reads with MiXCR, one entry per CDR3 protein. The sample has 780,000 or so distinct CDR3 sequences; around 17% are singletons. The sample here was PBMCs, mostly from graft donor cells, taken 360 days after TCRalphabeta/CD19-depleted stem cell transplant. These receptors were obtained from a male patient between 5 and 17 years old who had a stem cell transplant for acute lymphoblastic leukemia, so the T cells may come from the graft donor. CDR3s include the opening cysteine and the closing phenylalanine or tryptophan. A D gene is named only where the DNA matches it firmly.

j_call,d_call,v_call,cdr3_aa
TRBJ2-7,.,TRBV2,CASSESGPTKQYF
TRBJ2-1,TRBD2,TRBV5-1,CASYRTSGNNEQFF
TRBJ2-7,.,TRBV4-2,CASSQAQRTSSYEQYF
TRBJ1-4,.,TRBV27,CASSPIEDEKLFF
TRBJ1-4,.,TRBV24-1,CATSEGEGEKLFF
TRBJ2-1,.,TRBV12-3/TRBV12-4,CASSPDYPMYNEQFF
TRBJ2-3,TRBD2,TRBV28,CASSKLAGITDTQYF
TRBJ2-7,TRBD1,TRBV24-1,CATSDLSAGGAYEQYF
TRBJ2-7,TRBD1,TRBV5-1,CASSLAPGQTYEQYF
TRBJ2-4,.,TRBV3-1,CASTGGGIQYF
TRBJ2-3,.,TRBV3-1,CASSHRGRTDTQYF
TRBJ1-5,.,TRBV6-1,CASSEVKGQYLYSNQPQHF
TRBJ1-1,.,TRBV11-1,CASSLARVQGPGEAFF
TRBJ1-1,.,TRBV12-3/TRBV12-4,CATSEDTEAFF
TRBJ2-1,.,TRBV20-1,CSAPEVYEQFF
TRBJ2-1,.,TRBV2,CASSGGQPYVEQFF
TRBJ2-3,.,TRBV4-1,CASSQGGREDTQYF
TRBJ2-3,.,TRBV27,CASTPIGVGTDTQYF
TRBJ2-1,TRBD2,TRBV19,CASCASGSLNEQFF
TRBJ1-2,.,TRBV15,CATSPDLQGSPNGYTF
TRBJ2-3,.,TRBV7-3,CASSSRHGVGDTQYF
TRBJ1-1,TRBD1,TRBV27,CASSWTGRRSEAFF
TRBJ2-7,.,TRBV11-2,CASSLEWDSYEQYF
TRBJ2-1,.,TRBV15,CATSRARVNEQFF
TRBJ1-1,.,TRBV5-1,CASSDYRVEEVEAFF
TRBJ2-7,.,TRBV12-3/TRBV12-4,CASSLNRYYEQYF
TRBJ1-1,.,TRBV11-3,CASSPGTGGEAFF
TRBJ2-7,.,TRBV12-3/TRBV12-4,CASSHNPYPTYEQYF
TRBJ2-1,.,TRBV5-1,CASSFLERPYNEQFF
TRBJ1-4,.,TRBV7-9,CASSGQRRRGGDEKLFF
TRBJ1-2,TRBD1,TRBV27,CASSLRTGLNYGYTF
TRBJ2-3,.,TRBV12-3/TRBV12-4,CASRAGRGQMDTQYF